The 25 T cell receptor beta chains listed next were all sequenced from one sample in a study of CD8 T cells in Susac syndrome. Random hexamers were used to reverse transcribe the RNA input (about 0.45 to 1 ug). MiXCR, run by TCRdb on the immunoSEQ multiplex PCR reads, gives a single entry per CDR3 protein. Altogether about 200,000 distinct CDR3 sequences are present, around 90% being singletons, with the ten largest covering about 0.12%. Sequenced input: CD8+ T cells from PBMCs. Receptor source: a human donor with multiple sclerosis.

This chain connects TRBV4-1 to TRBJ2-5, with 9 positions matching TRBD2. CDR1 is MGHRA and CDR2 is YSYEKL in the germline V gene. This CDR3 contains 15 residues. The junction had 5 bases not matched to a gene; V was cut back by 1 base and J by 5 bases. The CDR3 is CASSQAGLALETQYF. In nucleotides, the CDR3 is TGCGCCAGCAGCCAAGCGGGACTAGCTCTGGAGACCCAGTACTTC.

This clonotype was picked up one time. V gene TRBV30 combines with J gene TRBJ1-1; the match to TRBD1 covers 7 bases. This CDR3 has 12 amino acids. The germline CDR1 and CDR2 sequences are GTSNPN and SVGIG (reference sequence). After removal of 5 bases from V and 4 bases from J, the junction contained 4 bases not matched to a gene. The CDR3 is CAWATGVTEAFF. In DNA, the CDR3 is TGTGCCTGGGCAACAGGGGTCACTGAAGCTTTCTTT.

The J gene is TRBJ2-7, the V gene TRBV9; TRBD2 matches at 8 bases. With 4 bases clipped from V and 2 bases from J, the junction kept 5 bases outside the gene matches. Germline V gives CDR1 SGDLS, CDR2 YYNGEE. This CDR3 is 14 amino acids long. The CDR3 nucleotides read TGTGCCAGCAGCCCCAAGGGACTAGCCTACGAGCAGTACTTC. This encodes CASSPKGLAYEQYF.

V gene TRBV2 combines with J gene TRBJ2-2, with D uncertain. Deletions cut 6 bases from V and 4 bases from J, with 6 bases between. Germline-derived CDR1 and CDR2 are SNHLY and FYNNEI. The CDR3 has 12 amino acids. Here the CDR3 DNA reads TGTGCCAGCAGGCCTCCCACCGGGGAGCTGTTTTTT. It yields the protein CASRPPTGELFF.

CDR3 residues: CASSLGLAGGPAYEQYF. In DNA, the CDR3 is TGTGCCAGCAGCTTGGGCCTAGCGGGAGGGCCCGCCTACGAGCAGTACTTC. The rearrangement links TRBV5-6 to TRBJ2-7; 12 bases map to TRBD2. J was trimmed by 2 bases and V by 0 bases; bases with no gene match: 6. The CDR3 totals 17 residues. Germline assignment: CDR1 SGHDT and CDR2 YYEEEE.

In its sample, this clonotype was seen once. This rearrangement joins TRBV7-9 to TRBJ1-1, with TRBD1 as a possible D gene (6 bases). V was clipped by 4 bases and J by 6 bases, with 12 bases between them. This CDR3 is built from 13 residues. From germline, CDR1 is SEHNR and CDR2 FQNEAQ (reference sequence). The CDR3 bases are TGTGCCAGCAGCTCCCGAAACAGGGCTGAAGCTTTCTTT. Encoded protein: CASSSRNRAEAFF. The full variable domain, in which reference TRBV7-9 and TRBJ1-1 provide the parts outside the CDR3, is DTGVSQNPRHKITKRGQNVTFRCDPISEHNRLYWYRQTLGQGPEFLTYFQNEAQLEKSRLLSDRFSAERPKGSFSTLEIQRTEQGDSAMYLCASSSRNRAEAFFGQGTRLTVV.

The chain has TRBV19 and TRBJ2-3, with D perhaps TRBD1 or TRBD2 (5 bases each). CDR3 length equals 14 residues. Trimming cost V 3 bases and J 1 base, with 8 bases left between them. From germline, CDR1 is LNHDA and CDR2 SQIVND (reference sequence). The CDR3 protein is CASSMRGGTDTQYF. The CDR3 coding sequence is TGTGCCAGTAGTATGAGGGGAGGCACAGATACGCAGTATTTT.

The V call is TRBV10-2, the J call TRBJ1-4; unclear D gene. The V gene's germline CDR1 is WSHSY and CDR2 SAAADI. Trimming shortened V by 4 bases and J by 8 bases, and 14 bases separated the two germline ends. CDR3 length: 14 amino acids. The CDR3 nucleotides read TGCGCCAGCAGTGGGGGAGCTCCCACGGAAAAACTGTTTTTT. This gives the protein CASSGGAPTEKLFF.

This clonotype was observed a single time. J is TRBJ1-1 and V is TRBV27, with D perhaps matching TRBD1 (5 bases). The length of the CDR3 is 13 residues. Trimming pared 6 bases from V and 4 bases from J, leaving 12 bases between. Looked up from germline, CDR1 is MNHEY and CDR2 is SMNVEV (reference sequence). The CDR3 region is CASRLGQGTEAFF. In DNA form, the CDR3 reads TGTGCCAGCAGACTGGGGCAGGGCACTGAAGCTTTCTTT.

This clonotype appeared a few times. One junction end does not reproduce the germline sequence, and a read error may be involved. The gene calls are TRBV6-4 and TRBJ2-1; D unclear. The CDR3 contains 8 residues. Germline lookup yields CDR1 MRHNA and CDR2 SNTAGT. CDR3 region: CASAARPF. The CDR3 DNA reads TGTGCCAGCGCAGCCCGTCCTTTC.

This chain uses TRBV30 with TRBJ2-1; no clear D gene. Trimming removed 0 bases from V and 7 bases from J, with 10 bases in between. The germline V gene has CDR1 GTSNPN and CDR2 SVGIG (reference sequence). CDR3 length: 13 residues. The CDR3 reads CAWSVTSFNEQFF. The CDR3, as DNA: TGTGCCTGGAGTGTAACCTCCTTTAATGAGCAGTTCTTC.

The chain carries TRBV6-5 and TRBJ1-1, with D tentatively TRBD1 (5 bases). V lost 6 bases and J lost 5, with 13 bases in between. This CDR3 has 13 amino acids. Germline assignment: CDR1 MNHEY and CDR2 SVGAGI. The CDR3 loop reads CASRQSGVTEAFF. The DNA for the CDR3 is TGTGCCAGCAGACAATCGGGGGTAACTGAAGCTTTCTTT.

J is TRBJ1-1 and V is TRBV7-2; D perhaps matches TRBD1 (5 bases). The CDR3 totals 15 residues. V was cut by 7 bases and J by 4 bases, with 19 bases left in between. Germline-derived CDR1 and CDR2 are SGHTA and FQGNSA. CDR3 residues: CASTVDSLGRTEAFF. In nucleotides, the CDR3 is TGTGCCAGCACCGTCGACAGCTTAGGTCGCACTGAAGCTTTCTTT.

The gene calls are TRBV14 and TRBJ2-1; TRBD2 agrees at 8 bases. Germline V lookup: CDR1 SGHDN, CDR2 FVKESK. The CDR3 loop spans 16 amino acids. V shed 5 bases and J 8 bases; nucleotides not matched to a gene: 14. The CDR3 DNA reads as TGTGCCAGCAGCGACCGGGGGGGGACTCGGCGTGATGAGCAGTTCTTC. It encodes CASSDRGGTRRDEQFF.

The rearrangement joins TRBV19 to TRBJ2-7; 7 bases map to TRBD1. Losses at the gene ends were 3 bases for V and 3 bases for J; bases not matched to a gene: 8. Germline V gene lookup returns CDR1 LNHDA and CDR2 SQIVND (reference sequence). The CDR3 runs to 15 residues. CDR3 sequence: CASSIVGQAGYEQYF. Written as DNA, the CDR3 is TGTGCCAGTAGTATTGTAGGACAGGCTGGCTACGAGCAGTACTTC.

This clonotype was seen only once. The CDR3 sequence is CASSRGPLLGMNTEAFF. The CDR3 nucleotides are TGTGCCAGCAGTCGCGGGCCCTTACTCGGGATGAACACTGAAGCTTTCTTT. The chain employs TRBV27 and TRBJ1-1; no clear D gene. CDR1 is MNHEY and CDR2 is SMNVEV in the germline V gene (reference sequence). The V end was cut by 5 bases, the J end by 0 bases, with 19 bases between. The length of the CDR3 is 17 residues.

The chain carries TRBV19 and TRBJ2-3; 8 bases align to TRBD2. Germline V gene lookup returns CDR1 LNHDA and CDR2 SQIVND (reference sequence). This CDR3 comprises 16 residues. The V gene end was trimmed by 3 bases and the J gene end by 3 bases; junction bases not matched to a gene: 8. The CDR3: CASSMLAGSRTDTQYF. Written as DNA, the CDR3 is TGTGCCAGTAGTATGTTAGCGGGGTCAAGGACAGATACGCAGTATTTT. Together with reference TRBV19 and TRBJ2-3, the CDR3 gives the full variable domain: DGGITQSPKYLFRKEGQNVTLSCEQNLNHDAMYWYRQDPGQGLRLIYYSQIVNDFQKGDIAEGYSVSREKKESFPLTVTSAQKNPTAFYLCASSMLAGSRTDTQYFGPGTRLTVL.

The CDR3 DNA reads TGTGCCAGCAGCCCCCCGAGGTTGGCGGAAGAGACCCAGTACTTC. Encoded protein: CASSPPRLAEETQYF. This rearrangement joins TRBV7-8 to TRBJ2-5; D is unresolved. CDR3 length equals 15 residues. The germline V gene has CDR1 SGHVS and CDR2 FQNEAQ. Trimming took 5 bases from V and 3 from J, leaving 16 bases between them.

The CDR3 loop reads CASSRGGNSYEQYF. Here the CDR3 DNA reads TGTGCCAGCAGTCGCGGGGGGAACTCCTACGAGCAGTACTTC. The V and J genes are TRBV27 and TRBJ2-7, with 8 bases aligning to TRBD2. Germline trimming cut 5 bases from V and 0 bases from J; bases unmatched to any gene: 3. Germline V gene sequence: CDR1 MNHEY, CDR2 SMNVEV (reference sequence). The CDR3 is 14 residues long.

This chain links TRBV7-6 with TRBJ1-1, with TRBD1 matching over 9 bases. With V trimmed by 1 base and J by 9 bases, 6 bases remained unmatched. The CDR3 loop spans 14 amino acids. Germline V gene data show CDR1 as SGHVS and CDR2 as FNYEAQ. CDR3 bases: TGTGCCAGCAGCTTAGGGGGACAGGGTGGGAAAGCTTTCTTT. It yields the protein CASSLGGQGGKAFF.

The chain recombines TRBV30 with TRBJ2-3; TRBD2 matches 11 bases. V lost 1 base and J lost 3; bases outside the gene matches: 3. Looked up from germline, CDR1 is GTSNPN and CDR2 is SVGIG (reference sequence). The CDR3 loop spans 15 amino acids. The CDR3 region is CAWSGLAGRTDTQYF. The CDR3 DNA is TGTGCCTGGAGTGGACTAGCGGGGAGGACAGATACGCAGTATTTT. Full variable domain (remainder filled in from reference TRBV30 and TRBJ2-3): SQTIHQWPATLVQPVGSPLSLECTVEGTSNPNLYWYRQAAGRGLQLLFYSVGIGQISSEVPQNLSASRPQDRQFILSSKKLLLSDSGFYLCAWSGLAGRTDTQYFGPGTRLTVL.

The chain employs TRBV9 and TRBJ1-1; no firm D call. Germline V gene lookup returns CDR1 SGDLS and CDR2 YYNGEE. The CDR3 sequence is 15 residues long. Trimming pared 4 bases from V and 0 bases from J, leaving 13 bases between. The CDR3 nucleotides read TGTGCCAGCAGCCATACTGGACGGGTGAACACTGAAGCTTTCTTT. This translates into CASSHTGRVNTEAFF.

The CDR3 here is CASREGFGQPQHF. The CDR3 DNA reads as TGTGCCAGCAGAGAAGGGTTCGGTCAGCCCCAGCATTTT. This sequence joins TRBV6-5 and TRBJ1-5, with unresolved D. V was cut by 6 bases and J by 6 bases, with 12 bases left in between. The V gene's germline CDR1 is MNHEY and CDR2 SVGAGI. The CDR3 is 13 residues long.

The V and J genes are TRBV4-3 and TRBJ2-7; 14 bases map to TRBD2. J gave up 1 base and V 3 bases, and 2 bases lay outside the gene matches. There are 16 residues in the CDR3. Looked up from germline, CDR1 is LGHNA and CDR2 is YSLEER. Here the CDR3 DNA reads TGCGCCAGCAGCCAGGGGACTAGCGGGAGTTCCTACGAGCAGTACTTC. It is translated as CASSQGTSGSSYEQYF.

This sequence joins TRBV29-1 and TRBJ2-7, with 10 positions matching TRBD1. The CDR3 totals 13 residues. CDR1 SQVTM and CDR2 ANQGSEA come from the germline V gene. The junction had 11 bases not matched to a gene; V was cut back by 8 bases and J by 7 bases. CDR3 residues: CSFRTGGGMEQYF. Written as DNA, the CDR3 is TGCAGCTTCAGGACAGGGGGAGGGATGGAGCAGTACTTC.